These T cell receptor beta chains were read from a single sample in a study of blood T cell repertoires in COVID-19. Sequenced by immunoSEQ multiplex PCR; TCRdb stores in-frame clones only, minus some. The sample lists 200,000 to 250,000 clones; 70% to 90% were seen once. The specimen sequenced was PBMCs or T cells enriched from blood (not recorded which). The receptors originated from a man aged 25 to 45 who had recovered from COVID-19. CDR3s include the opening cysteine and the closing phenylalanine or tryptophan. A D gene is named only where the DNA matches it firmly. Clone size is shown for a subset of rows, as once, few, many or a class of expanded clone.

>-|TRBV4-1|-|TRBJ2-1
TGCGCCAGCACCCAGGTCCCCACTGCAACCAACAATGAGCAGTTCTTC
CASTQVPTATNNEQFF
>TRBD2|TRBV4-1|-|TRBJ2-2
TGCGCCAGCAGCCATATAGCGGGAGGGGTCACCGGGGAGCTGTTTTTT
CASSHIAGGVTGELFF
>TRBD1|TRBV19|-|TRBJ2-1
TGTGCCAGTAGTCCTCTGGACAGGGGGAATGAGCAGTTCTTC
CASSPLDRGNEQFF
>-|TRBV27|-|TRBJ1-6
TGTGCCAGCAGCCCCTGGACTAATAATTCACCCCTCCACTTT
CASSPWTNNSPLHF
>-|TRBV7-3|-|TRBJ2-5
TGTGCCAGCAGCTCTTCAAACGGGGAGACCCAGTACTTC
CASSSSNGETQYF
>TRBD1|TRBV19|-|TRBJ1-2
TGTGCCAGTAAATCCGGACAGGGAAAATATGGCTACACCTTC
CASKSGQGKYGYTF
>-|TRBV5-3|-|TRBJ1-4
TGTGCCAGAAGCTTGTATTTCGTTGGGAGGCTTAGAGTAAAACTGTTTTTT
CARSLYFVGRLRVKLFF
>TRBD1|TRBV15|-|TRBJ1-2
TGTGCCACCAGCAAAAAGACAGGGCTGGTCTATGGCTACACCTTC
CATSKKTGLVYGYTF
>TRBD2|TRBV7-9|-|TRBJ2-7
TGTGCCAGCAAGGCGCTAGCGGGAGTAAACGAGCAGTACTTC
CASKALAGVNEQYF
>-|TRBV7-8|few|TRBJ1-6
TGTGCCAGCAGCCAAGGTGGGGCTGGTCCGATGGTCTGGAATTCACCCCTCCACTTT
CASSQGGAGPMVWNSPLHF
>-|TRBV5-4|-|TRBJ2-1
TGTGCCAGCAGGAGGGGGGGACAGGAACCCAATGAGCAGTTCTTC
CASRRGGQEPNEQFF
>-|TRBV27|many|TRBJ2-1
TGTGCCAGCAGTTCAGGGTGGCAAGGCAATGAGCAGTTCTTC
CASSSGWQGNEQFF
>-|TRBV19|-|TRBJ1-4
TGTGCCAGTAGTATCCCTCCGGGACAAAATGAAAAACTGTTTTTT
CASSIPPGQNEKLFF
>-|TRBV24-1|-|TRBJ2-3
TGTGCCACCAGTGATTTGTACAGGTCCAACGGGGATACGCAGTATTTT
CATSDLYRSNGDTQYF
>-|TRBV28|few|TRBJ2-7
TGTGCCAGCAGCTTTGGCGGGGCCCGCTCCTACGAGCAGTACTTC
CASSFGGARSYEQYF
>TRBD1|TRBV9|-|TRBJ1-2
TGTGCCAGCAGGGGCCGGGACAGCGAACCCTATGGCTACACCTTC
CASRGRDSEPYGYTF
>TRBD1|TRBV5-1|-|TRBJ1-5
TGCGCCAGCAGCCCGGGACAGGGGGATCAGCCCCAGCATTTT
CASSPGQGDQPQHF
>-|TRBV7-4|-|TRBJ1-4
TGTGCCAGCAGCTTAGGGCAGAATCGTTTTGAAAAACTGTTTTTT
CASSLGQNRFEKLFF
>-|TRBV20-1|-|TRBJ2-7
TGCAGTGCTAGCCTAACCTACGAGCAGTACTTC
CSASLTYEQYF
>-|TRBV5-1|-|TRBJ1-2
TGCGCCAGCAGTTACGACGAGGCCTATGGCTACACCTTC
CASSYDEAYGYTF
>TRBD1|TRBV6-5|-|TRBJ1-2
TGTGCCAGCAGTTACTCGAGGGCAGGGGGCTATGGCTACACCTTC
CASSYSRAGGYGYTF
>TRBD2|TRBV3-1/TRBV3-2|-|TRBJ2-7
TGTGCCAGCAGCCAAGTTTCCGGGGGGGCTTCCGAGCAGTACTTC
CASSQVSGGASEQYF
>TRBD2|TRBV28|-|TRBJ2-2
TGTGCCAGCAGTTTAACTCGCGCGGGAGGGATCACCGGGGAGCTGTTTTTT
CASSLTRAGGITGELFF
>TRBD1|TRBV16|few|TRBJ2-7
TGTGCCAGCAGCCAAGACCCAGGGGGCTGGGACGAGCAGTACTTC
CASSQDPGGWDEQYF
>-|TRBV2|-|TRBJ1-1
TGTGCCAGCTCGGCGCAGGATGGAGGTCACACTGAAGCTTTCTTT
CASSAQDGGHTEAFF
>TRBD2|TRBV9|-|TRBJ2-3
TGTGCCAGCAGCCCCAGCGGACTAGCGGTGGGAACAGATACGCAGTATTTT
CASSPSGLAVGTDTQYF
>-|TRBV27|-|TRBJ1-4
TGTGCCAGCAGGCCGGACCGGGGGACTGAAAAACTGTTTTTT
CASRPDRGTEKLFF
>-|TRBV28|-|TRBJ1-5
TGTGCCAGCAGTTTAGGAGTGATTAGCAATCAGCCCCAGCATTTT
CASSLGVISNQPQHF
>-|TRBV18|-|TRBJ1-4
TGTGCCAGCTCACCCCGGGAAGAGGAAAAACTGTTTTTT
CASSPREEEKLFF
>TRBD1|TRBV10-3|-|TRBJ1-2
TGTGCCATCAGGCGGACAGGAGCTAACTATGGCTACACCTTC
CAIRRTGANYGYTF
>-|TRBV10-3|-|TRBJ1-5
TGTGCCATCAGTCCCGACCGGGGAGTGAATCAGCCCCAGCATTTT
CAISPDRGVNQPQHF
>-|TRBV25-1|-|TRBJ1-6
TGTGCCAGCAGTGAATCTTATAATTCACCCCTCCACTTT
CASSESYNSPLHF
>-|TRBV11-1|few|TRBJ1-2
TGTGCCAGCAGCCTAGACCAGGGGCGCTATGGCTACACCTTC
CASSLDQGRYGYTF
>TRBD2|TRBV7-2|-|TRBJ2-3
TGTGCCAGCAGCGTCGGTAGCGGGAGGGCCACAGATACGCAGTATTTT
CASSVGSGRATDTQYF
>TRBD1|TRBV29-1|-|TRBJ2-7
TGCAGCGCCGGAGCCGGGACAGGGACCCCCGAGCAGTACTTC
CSAGAGTGTPEQYF
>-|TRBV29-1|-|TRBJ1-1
TGCAGCGTTGACAGCGCCTTGAACACTGAAGCTTTCTTT
CSVDSALNTEAFF
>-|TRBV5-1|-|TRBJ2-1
TGCGCCGCCGGGACTCACGAAGGTGAAAAGTTCTTC
CAAGTHEGEKFF
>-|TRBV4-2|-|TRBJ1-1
TGTGCCAGCAGCCAAGATTTTACTTGGGGGGAGGATAAGAACACTGAAGCTTTCTTT
CASSQDFTWGEDKNTEAFF
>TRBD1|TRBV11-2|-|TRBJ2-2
TGTGCCAGCAGTCAGGACAGGGCGGCCGGGGAGCTGTTTTTT
CASSQDRAAGELFF
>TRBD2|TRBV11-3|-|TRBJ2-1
TGTGCCAGCAGCTTAGCTAGCGGGGTCTCCTACAATGAGCAGTTCTTC
CASSLASGVSYNEQFF
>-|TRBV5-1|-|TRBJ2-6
TGCGCCAGCAGCCTCGGGAGCTCTGGGGCCAACGTCCTGACTTTC
CASSLGSSGANVLTF
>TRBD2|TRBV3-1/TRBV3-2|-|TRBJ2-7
TGTGCCAGCAGCCAAGAGGGACTAGCGTTCTCCTACGAGCAGTACTTC
CASSQEGLAFSYEQYF
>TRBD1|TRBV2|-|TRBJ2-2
TGTGCCAGCGTACAGGGGAACGCGAACACCGGGGAGCTGTTTTTT
CASVQGNANTGELFF
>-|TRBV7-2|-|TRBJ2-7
TGTGCCAGCAGCTTAGAGGTGGCGGGTTGGCAGTACTTC
CASSLEVAGWQYF
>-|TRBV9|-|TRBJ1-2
TGTGCCAGCAGCGTGGACAGCCTCTCCCCTGGCTACACCTTC
CASSVDSLSPGYTF
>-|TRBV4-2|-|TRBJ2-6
TGTGCCAGCAGACTTAGGCGGGGCTCTGGGGCCAACGTCCTGACTTTC
CASRLRRGSGANVLTF